This T cell receptor beta chain was retrieved from a study of shared clonotypes between healthy human individuals. Generated by immunoSEQ multiplex PCR, the TCRdb table keeps only in-frame clones and is missing some. Counted here are millions of clones, over 90% occurring once; the ten biggest clones make up under 0.45%. This clone was counted a single time. The clonotype comes from a young man in good health. Some clones in this sample may be carry-over from other donors' samples. Sample: naive CD4+ T cells from PBMCs. Indicated subset: CD45RA+ positively selected.

CDR3 DNA: TGTGCCAGCAGTTACTCGAGAAGTACTGGGGCCAACGTCCTGACTTTC. This sequence encodes CASSYSRSTGANVLTF. V usage is TRBV6-5 and J usage is TRBJ2-6; no clear D gene. Trimming pared 0 bases from V and 2 bases from J, leaving 8 bases between. Germline V gene lookup returns CDR1 MNHEY and CDR2 SVGAGI. CDR3 length: 16 amino acids.